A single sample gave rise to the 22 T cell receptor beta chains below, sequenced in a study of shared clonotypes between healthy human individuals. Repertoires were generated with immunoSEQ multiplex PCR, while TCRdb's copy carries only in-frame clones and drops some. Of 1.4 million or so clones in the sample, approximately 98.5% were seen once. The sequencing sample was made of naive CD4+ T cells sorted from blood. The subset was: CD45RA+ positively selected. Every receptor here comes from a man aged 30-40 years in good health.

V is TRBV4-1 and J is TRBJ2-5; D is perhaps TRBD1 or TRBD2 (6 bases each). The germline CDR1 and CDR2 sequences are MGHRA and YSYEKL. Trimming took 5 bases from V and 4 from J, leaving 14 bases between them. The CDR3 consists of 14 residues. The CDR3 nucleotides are TGCGCCAGCAGCTTGGAAGGGGGAGGAGAGACCCAGTACTTC. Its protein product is CASSLEGGGETQYF.

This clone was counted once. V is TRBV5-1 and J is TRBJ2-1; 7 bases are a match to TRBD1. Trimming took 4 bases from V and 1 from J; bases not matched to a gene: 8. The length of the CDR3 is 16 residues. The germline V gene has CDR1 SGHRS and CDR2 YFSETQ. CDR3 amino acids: CASSKEVGQSYNEQFF. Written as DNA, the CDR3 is TGCGCCAGCAGCAAGGAGGTGGGACAGTCCTACAATGAGCAGTTCTTC.

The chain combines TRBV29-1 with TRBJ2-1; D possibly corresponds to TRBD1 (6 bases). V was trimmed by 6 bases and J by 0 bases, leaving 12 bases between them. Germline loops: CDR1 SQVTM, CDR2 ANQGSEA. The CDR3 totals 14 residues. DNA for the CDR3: TGCAGCGTATTAGACAGGCTCTCCTACAATGAGCAGTTCTTC. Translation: CSVLDRLSYNEQFF.

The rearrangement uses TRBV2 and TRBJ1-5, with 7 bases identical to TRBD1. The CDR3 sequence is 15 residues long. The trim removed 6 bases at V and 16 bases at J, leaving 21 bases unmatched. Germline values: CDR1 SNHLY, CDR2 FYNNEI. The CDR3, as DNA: TGTGCCAGCAGCATACACCGGGACAGTAGCTCGTCCCTCCATTTT. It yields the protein CASSIHRDSSSSLHF. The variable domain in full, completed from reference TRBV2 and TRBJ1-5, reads EPEVTQTPSHQVTQMGQEVILRCVPISNHLYFYWYRQILGQKVEFLVSFYNNEISEKSEIFDDQFSVERPDGSNFTLKIRSTKLEDSAMYFCASSIHRDSSSSLHFGDGTRLSIL.

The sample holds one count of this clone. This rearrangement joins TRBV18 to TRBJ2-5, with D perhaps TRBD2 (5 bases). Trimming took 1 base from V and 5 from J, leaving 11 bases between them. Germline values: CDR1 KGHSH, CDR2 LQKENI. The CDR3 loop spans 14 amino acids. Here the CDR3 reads CASSPLEGTETQYF. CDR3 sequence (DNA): TGTGCCAGCTCACCACTTGAGGGTACGGAGACCCAGTACTTC.

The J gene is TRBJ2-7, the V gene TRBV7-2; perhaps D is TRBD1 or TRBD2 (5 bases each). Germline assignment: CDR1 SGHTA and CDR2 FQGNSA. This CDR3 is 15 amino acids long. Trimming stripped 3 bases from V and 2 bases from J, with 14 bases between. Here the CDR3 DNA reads TGTGCCAGCAGCTTCCCACCTGGGACGGCCTACGAGCAGTACTTC. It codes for CASSFPPGTAYEQYF.

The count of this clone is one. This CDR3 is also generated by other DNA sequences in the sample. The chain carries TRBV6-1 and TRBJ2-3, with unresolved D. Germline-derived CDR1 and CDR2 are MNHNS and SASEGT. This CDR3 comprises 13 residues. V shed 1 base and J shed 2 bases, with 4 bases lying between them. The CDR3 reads CASSEVATDTQYF. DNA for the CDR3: TGTGCCAGCAGTGAAGTAGCCACAGATACGCAGTATTTT.

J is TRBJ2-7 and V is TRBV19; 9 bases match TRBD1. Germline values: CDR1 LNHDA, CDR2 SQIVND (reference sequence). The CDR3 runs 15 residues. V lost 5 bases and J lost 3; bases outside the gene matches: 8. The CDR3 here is CASSSAQGAGYEQYF. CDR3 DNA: TGTGCCAGTAGTTCAGCACAGGGGGCTGGCTACGAGCAGTACTTC.

The CDR3 DNA is TGTGCCAGCAGCTCCAATACGGCCTATACGCAGTATTTT. This translates into CASSSNTAYTQYF. V gene TRBV7-9 combines with J gene TRBJ2-3; D remains ambiguous. Germline lookup yields CDR1 SEHNR and CDR2 FQNEAQ (reference sequence). The CDR3 extends over 13 amino acids. V was cut by 4 bases and J by 7 bases, with 12 bases left in between.

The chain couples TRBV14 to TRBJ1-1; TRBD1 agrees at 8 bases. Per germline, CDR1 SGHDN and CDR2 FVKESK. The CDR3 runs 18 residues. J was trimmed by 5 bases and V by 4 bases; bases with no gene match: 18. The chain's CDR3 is CASSPILRDRHRRTEAFF. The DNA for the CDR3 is TGTGCCAGCAGCCCCATCCTCCGGGACAGGCATCGTCGAACTGAAGCTTTCTTT.

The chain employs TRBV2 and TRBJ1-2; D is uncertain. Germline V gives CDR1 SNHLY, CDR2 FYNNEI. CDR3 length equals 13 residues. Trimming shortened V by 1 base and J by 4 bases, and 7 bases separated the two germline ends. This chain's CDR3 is CASSEGLGYGYTF. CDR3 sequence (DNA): TGTGCCAGCAGTGAAGGGCTGGGCTATGGCTACACCTTC.

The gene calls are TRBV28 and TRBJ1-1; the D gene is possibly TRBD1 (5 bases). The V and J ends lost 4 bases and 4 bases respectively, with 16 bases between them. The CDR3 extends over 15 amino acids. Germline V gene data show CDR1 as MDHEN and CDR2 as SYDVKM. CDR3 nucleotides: TGTGCCAGCAGTTCGGGGGTGCTGGGGACCACTGAAGCTTTCTTT. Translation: CASSSGVLGTTEAFF.

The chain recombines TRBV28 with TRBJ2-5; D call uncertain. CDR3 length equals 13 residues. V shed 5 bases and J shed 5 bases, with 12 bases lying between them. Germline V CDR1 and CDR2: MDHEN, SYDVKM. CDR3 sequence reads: CASSDPPAETQYF. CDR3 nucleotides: TGTGCCAGCAGTGACCCCCCAGCTGAGACCCAGTACTTC.

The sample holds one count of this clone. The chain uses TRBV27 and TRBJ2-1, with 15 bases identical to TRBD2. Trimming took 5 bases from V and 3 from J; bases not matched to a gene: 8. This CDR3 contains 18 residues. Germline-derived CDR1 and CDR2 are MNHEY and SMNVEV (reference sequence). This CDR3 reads CASSVIRTSGRDYNEQFF. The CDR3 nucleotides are TGTGCCAGCAGTGTAATAAGGACTAGCGGGAGGGACTACAATGAGCAGTTCTTC.

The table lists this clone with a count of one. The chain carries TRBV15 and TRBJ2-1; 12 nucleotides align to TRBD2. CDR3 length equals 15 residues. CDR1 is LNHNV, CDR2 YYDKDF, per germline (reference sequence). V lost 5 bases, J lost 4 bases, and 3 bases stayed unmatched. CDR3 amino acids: CATSVGLAGYNEQFF. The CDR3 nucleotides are TGTGCCACCAGCGTAGGACTAGCGGGATACAATGAGCAGTTCTTC.

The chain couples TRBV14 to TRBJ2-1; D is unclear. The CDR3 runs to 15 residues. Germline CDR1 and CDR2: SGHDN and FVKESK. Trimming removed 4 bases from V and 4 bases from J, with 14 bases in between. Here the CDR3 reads CASSRLGLQYNEQFF. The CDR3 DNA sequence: TGTGCCAGCAGCCGCCTTGGGCTACAATACAATGAGCAGTTCTTC.

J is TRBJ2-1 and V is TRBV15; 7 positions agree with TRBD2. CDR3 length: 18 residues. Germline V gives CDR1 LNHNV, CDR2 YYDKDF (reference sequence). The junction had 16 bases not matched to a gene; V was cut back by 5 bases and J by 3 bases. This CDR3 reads CATSPLPLQAGFYNEQFF. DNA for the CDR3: TGTGCCACCAGCCCACTCCCCTTGCAAGCGGGATTCTACAATGAGCAGTTCTTC.

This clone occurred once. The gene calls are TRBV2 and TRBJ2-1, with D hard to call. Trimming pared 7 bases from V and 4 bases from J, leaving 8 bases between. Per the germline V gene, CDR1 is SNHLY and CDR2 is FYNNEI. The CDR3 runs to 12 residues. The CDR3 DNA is TGTGCCAGCAAGGACGGTTACAATGAGCAGTTCTTC. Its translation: CASKDGYNEQFF.

The CDR3 spells CASSGGESGLAGGQETQYF. CDR3 in DNA: TGTGCCAGCAGCGGAGGCGAATCGGGACTAGCGGGAGGCCAAGAGACCCAGTACTTC. The chain carries TRBV11-2 and TRBJ2-5; 15 bases line up with TRBD2. V lost 5 bases, J lost 1 base, and 11 bases stayed unmatched. The length of the CDR3 is 19 residues. The germline CDR1 and CDR2 sequences are SGHAT and FQNNGV. Full variable domain (remainder filled in from reference TRBV11-2 and TRBJ2-5): EAGVAQSPRYKIIEKRQSVAFWCNPISGHATLYWYQQILGQGPKLLIQFQNNGVVDDSQLPKDRFSAERLKGVDSTLKIQPAKLEDSAVYLCASSGGESGLAGGQETQYFGPGTRLLVL.

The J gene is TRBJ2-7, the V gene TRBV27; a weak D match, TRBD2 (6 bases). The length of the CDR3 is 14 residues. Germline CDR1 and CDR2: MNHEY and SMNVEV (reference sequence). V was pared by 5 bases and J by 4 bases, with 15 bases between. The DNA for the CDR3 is TGTGCCAGCAGTCCCGCGGGATTTTTATACGAGCAGTACTTC. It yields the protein CASSPAGFLYEQYF.

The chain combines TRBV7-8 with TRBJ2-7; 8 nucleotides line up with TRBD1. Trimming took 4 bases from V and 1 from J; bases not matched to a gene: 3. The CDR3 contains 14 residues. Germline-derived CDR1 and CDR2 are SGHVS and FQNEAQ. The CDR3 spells CASSWDRISYEQYF. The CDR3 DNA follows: TGTGCCAGCAGCTGGGACAGGATATCCTACGAGCAGTACTTC.

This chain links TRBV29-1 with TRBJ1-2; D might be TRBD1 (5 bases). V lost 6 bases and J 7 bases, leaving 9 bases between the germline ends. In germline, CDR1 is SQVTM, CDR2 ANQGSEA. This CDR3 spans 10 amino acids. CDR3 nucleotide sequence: TGCAGCGTAGACAGCCCTGGCTACACCTTC. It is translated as CSVDSPGYTF.